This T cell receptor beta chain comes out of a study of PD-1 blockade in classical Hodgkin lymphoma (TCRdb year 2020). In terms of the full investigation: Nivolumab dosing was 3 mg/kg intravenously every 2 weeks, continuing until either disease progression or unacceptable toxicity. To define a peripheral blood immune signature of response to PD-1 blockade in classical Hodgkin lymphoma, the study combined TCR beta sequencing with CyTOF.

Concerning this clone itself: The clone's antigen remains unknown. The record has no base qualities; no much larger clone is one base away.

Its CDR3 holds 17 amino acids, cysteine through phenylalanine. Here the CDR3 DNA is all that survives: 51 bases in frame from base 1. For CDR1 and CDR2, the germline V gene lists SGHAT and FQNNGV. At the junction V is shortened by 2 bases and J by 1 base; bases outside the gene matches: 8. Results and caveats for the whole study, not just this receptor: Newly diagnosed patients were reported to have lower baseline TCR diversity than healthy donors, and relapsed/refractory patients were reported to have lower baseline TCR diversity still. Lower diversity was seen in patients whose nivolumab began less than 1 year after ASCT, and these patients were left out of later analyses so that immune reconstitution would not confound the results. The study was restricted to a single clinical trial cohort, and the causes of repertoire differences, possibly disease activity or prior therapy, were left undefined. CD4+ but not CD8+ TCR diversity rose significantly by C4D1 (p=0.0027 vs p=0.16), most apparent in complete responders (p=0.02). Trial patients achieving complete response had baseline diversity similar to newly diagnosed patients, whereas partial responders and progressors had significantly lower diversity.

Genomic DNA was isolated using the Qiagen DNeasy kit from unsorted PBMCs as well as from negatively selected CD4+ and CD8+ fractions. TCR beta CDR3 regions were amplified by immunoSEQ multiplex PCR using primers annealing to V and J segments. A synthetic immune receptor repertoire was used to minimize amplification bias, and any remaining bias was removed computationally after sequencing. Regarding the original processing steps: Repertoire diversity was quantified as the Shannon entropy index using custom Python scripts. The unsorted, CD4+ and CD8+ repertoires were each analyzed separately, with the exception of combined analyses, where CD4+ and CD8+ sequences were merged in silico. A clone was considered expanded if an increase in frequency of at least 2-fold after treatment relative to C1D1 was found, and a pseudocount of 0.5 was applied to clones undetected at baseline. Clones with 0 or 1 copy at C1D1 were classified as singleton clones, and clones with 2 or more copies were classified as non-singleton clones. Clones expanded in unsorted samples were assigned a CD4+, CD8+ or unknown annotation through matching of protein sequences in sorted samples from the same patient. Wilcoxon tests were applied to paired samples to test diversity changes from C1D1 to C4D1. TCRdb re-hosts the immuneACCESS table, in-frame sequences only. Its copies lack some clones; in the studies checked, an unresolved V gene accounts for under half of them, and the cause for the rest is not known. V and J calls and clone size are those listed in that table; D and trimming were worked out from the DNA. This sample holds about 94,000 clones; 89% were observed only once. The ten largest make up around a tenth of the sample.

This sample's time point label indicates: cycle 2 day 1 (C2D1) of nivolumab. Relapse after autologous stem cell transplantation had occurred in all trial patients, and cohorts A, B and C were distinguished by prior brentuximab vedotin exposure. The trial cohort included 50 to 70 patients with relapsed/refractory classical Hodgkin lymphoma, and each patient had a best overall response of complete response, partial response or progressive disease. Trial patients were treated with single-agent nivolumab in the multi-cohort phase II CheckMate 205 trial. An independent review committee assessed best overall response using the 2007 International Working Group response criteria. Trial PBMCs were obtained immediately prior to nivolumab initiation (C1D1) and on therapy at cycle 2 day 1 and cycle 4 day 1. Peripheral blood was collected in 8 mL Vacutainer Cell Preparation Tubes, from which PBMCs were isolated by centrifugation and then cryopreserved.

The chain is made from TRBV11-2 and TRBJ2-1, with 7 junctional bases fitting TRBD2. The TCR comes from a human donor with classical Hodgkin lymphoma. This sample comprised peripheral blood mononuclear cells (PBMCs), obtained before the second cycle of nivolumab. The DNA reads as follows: TGTGCCAGCAGCTTACTTCTGTCGGGAGGATCCTACAATGAGCAGTTCTTC. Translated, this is CASSLLLSGGSYNEQFF. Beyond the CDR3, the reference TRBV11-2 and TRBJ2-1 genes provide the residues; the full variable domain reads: EAGVAQSPRYKIIEKRQSVAFWCNPISGHATLYWYQQILGQGPKLLIQFQNNGVVDDSQLPKDRFSAERLKGVDSTLKIQPAKLEDSAVYLCASSLLLSGGSYNEQFFGPGTRLTVL.